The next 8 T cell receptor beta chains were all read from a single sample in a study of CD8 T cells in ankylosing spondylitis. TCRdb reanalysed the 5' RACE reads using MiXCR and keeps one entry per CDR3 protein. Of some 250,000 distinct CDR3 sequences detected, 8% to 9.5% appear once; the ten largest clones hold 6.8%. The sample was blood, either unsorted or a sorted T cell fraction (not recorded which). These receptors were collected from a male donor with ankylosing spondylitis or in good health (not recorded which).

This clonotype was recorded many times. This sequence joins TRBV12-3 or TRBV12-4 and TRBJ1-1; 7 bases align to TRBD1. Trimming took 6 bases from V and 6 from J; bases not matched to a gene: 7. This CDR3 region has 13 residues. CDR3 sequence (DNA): TGTGCCAGCAGGGTAACAGGGGCCGCTGAAGCTTTCTTT. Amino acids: CASRVTGAAEAFF.

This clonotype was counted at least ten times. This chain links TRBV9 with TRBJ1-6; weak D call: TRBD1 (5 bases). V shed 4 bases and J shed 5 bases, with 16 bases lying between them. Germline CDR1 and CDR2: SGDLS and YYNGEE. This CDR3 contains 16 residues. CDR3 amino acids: CASSPTAGSNNSPLHF. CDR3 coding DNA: TGTGCCAGCAGCCCGACAGCGGGGTCTAATAATTCACCCCTCCACTTT. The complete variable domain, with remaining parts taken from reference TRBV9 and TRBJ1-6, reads DSGVTQTPKHLITATGQRVTLRCSPRSGDLSVYWYQQSLDQGLQFLIQYYNGEERAKGNILERFSAQQFPDLHSELNLSSLELGDSALYFCASSPTAGSNNSPLHFGNGTRLTVT.

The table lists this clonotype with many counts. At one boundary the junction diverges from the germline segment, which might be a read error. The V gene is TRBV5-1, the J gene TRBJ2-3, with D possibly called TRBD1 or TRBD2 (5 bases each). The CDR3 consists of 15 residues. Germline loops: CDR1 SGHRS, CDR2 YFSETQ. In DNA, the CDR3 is TGCGCCAGCACCTTGGCTGGGACCAACACAGATACGCAGTATTTT. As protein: CASTLAGTNTDTQYF.

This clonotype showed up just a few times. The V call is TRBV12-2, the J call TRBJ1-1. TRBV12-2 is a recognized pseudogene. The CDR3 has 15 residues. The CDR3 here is CASRFFQEGSTEAFF. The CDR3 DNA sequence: TGTGCAAGTCGCTTCTTTCAGGAAGGGAGCACTGAAGCTTTCTTT.

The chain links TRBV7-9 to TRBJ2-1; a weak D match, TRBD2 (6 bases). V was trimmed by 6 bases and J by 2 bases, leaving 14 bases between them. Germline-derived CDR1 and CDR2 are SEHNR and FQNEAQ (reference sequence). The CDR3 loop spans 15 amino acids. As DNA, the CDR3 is TGTGCCAGCAGTCTACCGGGGGACGCCTACAATGAGCAGTTCTTC. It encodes CASSLPGDAYNEQFF.

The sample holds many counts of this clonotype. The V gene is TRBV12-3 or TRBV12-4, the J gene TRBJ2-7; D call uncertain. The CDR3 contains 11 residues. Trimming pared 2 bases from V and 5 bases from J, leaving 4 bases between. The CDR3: CASSLWDEQYF. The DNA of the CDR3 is TGTGCCAGCAGTTTATGGGACGAGCAGTACTTC.

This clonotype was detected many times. This chain's CDR3 is CSARLAGVETQYF. The CDR3 DNA reads TGCAGTGCTAGACTAGCGGGCGTGGAGACCCAGTACTTC. The chain employs TRBV20-1 and TRBJ2-5; 8 bases fit TRBD2. CDR3 length equals 13 residues. V trimming: 2 bases; J trimming: 5 bases; junction bases outside the gene matches: 4. Germline V gene sequence: CDR1 DFQATT, CDR2 SNEGSKA (reference sequence).

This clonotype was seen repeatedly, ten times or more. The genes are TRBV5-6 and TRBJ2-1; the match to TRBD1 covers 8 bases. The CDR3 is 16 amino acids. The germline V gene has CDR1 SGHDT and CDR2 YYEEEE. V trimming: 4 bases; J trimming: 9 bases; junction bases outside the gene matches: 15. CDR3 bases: TGTGCCAGCAGCATAACTGGGACAGGAGCAATTGGTGAGCAGTTCTTC. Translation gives CASSITGTGAIGEQFF. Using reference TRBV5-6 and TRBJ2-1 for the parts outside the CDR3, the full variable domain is DAGVTQSPTHLIKTRGQQVTLRCSPKSGHDTVSWYQQALGQGPQFIFQYYEEEERQRGNFPDRFSGHQFPNYSSELNVNALLLGDSALYLCASSITGTGAIGEQFFGPGTRLTVL.